This TCR beta chain was documented in a study of cytomegalovirus exposure and HLA in healthy donors. Concerning this clone itself: Its cognate antigen is unknown.

Unmatched junction bases numbered 17, after V lost 4 bases and J lost 2 bases. Germline CDR1 and CDR2: MGHRA and YSYEKL. CDR3 length: 18 residues. Use of 60 Vbeta and 13 Jbeta primers characterized the PCR. The data were produced by immunoSEQ multiplex PCR, yet TCRdb's version contains in-frame clones alone and is incomplete. The sample records roughly 110,000 clones, approximately 81% being singletons. Study results and caveats: Later analysis showed TCR association rates varying by HLA locus, highest for DRB1 and lowest for HLA-C. A later analysis linked a missense variant in DCLRE1C to the trimming of TCR beta V and J genes. Based on reports, TCR beta sequences accurately predicted HLA-A and HLA-B alleles for most subjects. Being productive about 90% or about 30% of the time was typical of most TCR beta V segments in an earlier analysis.

Material for sequencing was PBMCs. V and J are TRBV4-1 and TRBJ2-7; 7 bases fit TRBD2. The receptor comes from a man under 40 in good health and CMV-seronegative. CDR3 loop: CASSRTGTGGRSTYEQYF. The DNA for the CDR3 is TGCGCCAGCAGCCGCACCGGGACGGGCGGGAGAAGCACCTACGAGCAGTACTTC.